This T cell receptor beta chain was recorded in a study of neoadjuvant anti-PD-1 for oral cavity cancer. TCRdb's table, derived via immunoSEQ multiplex PCR, lists solely in-frame clones and lacks some. The sample shows over 9,500 clones, more than 55% of them seen only once. The V segment lost 5 bases and the J segment 4 bases; nucleotides outside the gene matches: 7. The CDR3 contains 15 residues. The V gene's germline CDR1 is MNHEY and CDR2 SVGAGI. The sequence was obtained from a person aged 35-79 years with oral cavity squamous cell carcinoma. This chain connects TRBV6-5 to TRBJ2-2; 7 nucleotides match TRBD1. The material was tumor tissue, obtained before nivolumab (anti-PD-1) treatment. CDR3 amino acids: CASSGGQVPTGELFF. The CDR3 DNA reads as TGTGCCAGCAGTGGAGGACAGGTTCCCACCGGGGAGCTGTTTTTT.